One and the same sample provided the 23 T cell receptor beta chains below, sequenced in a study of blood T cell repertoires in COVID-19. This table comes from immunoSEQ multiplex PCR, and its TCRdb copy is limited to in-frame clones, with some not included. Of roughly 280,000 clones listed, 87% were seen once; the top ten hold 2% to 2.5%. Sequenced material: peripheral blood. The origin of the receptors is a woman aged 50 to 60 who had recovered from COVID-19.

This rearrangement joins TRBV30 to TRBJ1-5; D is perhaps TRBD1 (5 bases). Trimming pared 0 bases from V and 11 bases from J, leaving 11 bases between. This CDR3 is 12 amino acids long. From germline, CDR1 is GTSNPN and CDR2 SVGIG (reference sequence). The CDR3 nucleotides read TGTGCCTGGAGTGTCCGGGGGGGGTCCCAGCATTTT. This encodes CAWSVRGGSQHF.

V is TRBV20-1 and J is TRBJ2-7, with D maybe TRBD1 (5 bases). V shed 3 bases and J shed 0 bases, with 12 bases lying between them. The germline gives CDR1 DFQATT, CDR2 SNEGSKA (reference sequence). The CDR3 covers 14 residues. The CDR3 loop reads CSASQGGNSYEQYF. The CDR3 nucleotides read TGCAGTGCTAGTCAGGGCGGAAACTCCTACGAGCAGTACTTC.

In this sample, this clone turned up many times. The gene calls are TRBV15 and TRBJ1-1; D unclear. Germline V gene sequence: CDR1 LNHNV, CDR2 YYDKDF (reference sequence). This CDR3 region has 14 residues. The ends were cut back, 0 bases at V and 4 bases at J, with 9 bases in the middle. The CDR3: CATSRDRVITEAFF. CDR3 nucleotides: TGTGCCACCAGCAGAGATCGGGTGATCACTGAAGCTTTCTTT.

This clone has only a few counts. The CDR3 region is CTPEGQALYSNQPQHF. Written as DNA, the CDR3 is TGTACTCCTGAGGGACAGGCCCTTTATAGCAATCAGCCCCAGCATTTT. The J gene is TRBJ1-5, the V gene TRBV27; 8 bases match TRBD1. This CDR3 spans 16 amino acids. Per germline, CDR1 MNHEY and CDR2 SMNVEV (reference sequence).

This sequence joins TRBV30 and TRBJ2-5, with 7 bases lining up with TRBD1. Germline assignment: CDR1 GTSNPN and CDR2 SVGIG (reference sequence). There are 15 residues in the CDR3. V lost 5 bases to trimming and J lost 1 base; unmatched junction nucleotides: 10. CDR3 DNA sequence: TGTGCCTGGGGCCGGGGACAGTCTGTCCAAGAGACCCAGTACTTC. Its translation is CAWGRGQSVQETQYF.

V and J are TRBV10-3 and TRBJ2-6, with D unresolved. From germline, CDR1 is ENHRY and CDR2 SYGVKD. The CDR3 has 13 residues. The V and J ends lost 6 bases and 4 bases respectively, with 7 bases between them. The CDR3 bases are TGTGCCATCAGGCGGCGGGGGGCCAACGTCCTGACTTTC. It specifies CAIRRRGANVLTF.

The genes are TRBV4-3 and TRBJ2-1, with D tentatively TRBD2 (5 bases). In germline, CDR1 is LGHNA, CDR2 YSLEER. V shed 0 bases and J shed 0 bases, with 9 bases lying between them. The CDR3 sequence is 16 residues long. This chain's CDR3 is CASSQDGVSSYNEQFF. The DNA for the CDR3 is TGCGCCAGCAGCCAAGACGGGGTAAGCTCCTACAATGAGCAGTTCTTC.

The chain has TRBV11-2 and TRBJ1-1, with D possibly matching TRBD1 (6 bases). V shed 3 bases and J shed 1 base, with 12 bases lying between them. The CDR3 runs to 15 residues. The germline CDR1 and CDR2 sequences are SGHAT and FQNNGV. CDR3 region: CASSLAGVSNTEAFF. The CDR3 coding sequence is TGTGCCAGCAGCTTGGCAGGGGTGTCGAACACTGAAGCTTTCTTT.

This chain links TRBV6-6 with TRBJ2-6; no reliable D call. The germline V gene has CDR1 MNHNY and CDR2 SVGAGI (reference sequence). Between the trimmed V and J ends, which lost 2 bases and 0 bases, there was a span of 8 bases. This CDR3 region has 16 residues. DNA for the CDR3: TGTGCCAGCAGTTACGGAAGGAGCTCTGGGGCCAACGTCCTGACTTTC. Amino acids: CASSYGRSSGANVLTF.

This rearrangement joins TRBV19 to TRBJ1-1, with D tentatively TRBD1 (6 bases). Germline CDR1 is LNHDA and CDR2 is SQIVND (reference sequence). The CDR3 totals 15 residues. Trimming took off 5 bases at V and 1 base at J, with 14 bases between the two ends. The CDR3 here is CASSLKTGTNTEAFF. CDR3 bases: TGTGCCAGTAGTCTCAAGACAGGAACGAACACTGAAGCTTTCTTT. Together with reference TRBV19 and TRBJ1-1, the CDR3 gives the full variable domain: DGGITQSPKYLFRKEGQNVTLSCEQNLNHDAMYWYRQDPGQGLRLIYYSQIVNDFQKGDIAEGYSVSREKKESFPLTVTSAQKNPTAFYLCASSLKTGTNTEAFFGQGTRLTVV.

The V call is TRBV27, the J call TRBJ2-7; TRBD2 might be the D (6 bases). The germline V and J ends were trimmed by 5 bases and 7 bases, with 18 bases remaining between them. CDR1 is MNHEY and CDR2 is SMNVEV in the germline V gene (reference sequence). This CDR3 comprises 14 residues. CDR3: CASSLNAGWGEQYF. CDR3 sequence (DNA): TGTGCCAGCAGTCTCAACGCGGGGTGGGGAGAGCAGTACTTC.

The CDR3 loop reads CASSPESPGAEAFNEQFF. CDR3 bases: TGTGCCAGCAGCCCGGAATCTCCAGGGGCGGAGGCGTTCAATGAGCAGTTCTTC. The chain has TRBV5-5 and TRBJ2-1, with D possibly matching TRBD1 (6 bases). Germline-derived CDR1 and CDR2 are SGHKS and YYEKEE (reference sequence). Deletions cut 4 bases from V and 6 bases from J, with 26 bases between. The CDR3 runs 18 residues.

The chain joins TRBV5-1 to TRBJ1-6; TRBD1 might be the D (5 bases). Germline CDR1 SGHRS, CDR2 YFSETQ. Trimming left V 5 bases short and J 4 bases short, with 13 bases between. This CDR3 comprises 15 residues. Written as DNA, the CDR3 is TGCGCCAGCAGTGAAGGGGCGACATATAATTCACCCCTCCACTTT. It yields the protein CASSEGATYNSPLHF. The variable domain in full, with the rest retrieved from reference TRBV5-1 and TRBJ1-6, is KAGVTQTPRYLIKTRGQQVTLSCSPISGHRSVSWYQQTPGQGLQFLFEYFSETQRNKGNFPGRFSGRQFSNSRSEMNVSTLELGDSALYLCASSEGATYNSPLHFGNGTRLTVT.

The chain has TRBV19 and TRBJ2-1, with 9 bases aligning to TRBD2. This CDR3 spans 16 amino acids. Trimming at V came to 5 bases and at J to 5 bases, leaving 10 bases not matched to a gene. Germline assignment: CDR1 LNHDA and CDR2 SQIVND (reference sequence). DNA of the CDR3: TGTGCCAGTAGTGCGCGGGGGGGCCCACCAAACAATGAGCAGTTCTTC. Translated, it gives CASSARGGPPNNEQFF.

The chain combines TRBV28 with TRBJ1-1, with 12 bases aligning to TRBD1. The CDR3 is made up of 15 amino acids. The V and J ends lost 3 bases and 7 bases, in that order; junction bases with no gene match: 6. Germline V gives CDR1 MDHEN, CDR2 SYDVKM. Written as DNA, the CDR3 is TGTGCCAGCAGTTTGGGACAGGGGGCGAGGATTGAAGCTTTCTTT. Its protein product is CASSLGQGARIEAFF.

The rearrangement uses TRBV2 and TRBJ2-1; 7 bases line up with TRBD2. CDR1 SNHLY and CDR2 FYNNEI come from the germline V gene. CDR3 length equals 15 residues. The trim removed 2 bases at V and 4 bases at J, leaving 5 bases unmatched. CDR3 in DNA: TGTGCCAGCAGTGAACGGCTAGCGGCATACAATGAGCAGTTCTTC. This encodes CASSERLAAYNEQFF. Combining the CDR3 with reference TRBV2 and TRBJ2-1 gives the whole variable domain EPEVTQTPSHQVTQMGQEVILRCVPISNHLYFYWYRQILGQKVEFLVSFYNNEISEKSEIFDDQFSVERPDGSNFTLKIRSTKLEDSAMYFCASSERLAAYNEQFFGPGTRLTVL.

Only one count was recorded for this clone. In nucleotides, the CDR3 is TGTGCCACCCTTCAAGACAGGCAAATACCCTATGGCTACACCTTC. It specifies CATLQDRQIPYGYTF. The chain combines TRBV15 with TRBJ1-2; weak D call: TRBD1 (6 bases). Germline CDR1 and CDR2: LNHNV and YYDKDF (reference sequence). CDR3 length: 15 residues. V was trimmed by 8 bases and J by 4 bases, leaving 20 bases between them.

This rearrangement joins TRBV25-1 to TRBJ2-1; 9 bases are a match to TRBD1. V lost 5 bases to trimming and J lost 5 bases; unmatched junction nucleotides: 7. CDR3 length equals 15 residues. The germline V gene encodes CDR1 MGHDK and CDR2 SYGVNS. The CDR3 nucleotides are TGTGCCAGCAGTAACCCGGGACAGGGAGACAATGAGCAGTTCTTC. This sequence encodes CASSNPGQGDNEQFF. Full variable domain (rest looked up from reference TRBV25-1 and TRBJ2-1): EADIYQTPRYLVIGTGKKITLECSQTMGHDKMYWYQQDPGMELHLIHYSYGVNSTEKGDLSSESTVSRIRTEHFPLTLESARPSHTSQYLCASSNPGQGDNEQFFGPGTRLTVL.

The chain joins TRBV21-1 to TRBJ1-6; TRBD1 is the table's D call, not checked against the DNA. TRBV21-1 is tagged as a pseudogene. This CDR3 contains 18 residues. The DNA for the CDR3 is TGTGCCAGCAGCAAAGTCCGTTTGCCCAGCAGGGGAGATTCACCCCTCCACTTT. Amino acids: CASSKVRLPSRGDSPLHF.

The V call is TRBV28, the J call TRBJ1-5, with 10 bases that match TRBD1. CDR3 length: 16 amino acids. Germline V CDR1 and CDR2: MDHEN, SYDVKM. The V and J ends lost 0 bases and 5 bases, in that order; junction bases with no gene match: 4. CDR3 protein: CASSLWAGTGDQPQHF. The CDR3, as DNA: TGTGCCAGCAGTTTATGGGCCGGGACAGGGGATCAGCCCCAGCATTTT.

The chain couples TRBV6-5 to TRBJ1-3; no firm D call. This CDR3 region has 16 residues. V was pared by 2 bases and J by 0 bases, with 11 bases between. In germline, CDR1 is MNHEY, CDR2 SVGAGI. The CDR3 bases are TGTGCCAGCAGTTACGGTGGCGGATTCTCTGGAAACACCATATATTTT. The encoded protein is CASSYGGGFSGNTIYF.

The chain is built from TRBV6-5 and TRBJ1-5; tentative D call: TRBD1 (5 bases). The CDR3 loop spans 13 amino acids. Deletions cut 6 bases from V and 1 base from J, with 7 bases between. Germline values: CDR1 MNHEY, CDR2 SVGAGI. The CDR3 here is CASRRTSNQPQHF. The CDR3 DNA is TGTGCCAGCAGGCGGACAAGCAATCAGCCCCAGCATTTT.

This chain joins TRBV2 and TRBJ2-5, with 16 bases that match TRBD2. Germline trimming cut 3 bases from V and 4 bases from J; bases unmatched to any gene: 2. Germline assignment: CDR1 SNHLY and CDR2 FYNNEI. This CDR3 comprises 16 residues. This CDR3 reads CASSDGTSGGAETQYF. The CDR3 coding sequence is TGTGCCAGCAGTGATGGGACTAGCGGGGGGGCAGAGACCCAGTACTTC.